A selection of T cell receptor beta chains follows, all from one sample in a study of CD8 T cells in ankylosing spondylitis. MiXCR, applied by TCRdb to the 5' RACE reads, yields one record per CDR3 protein. The repertoire consists of 200,000 to 300,000 distinct CDR3 sequences, with 10% to 13% occurring once and the leading ten covering around 3%. The sequenced sample consisted of blood, either unsorted or a sorted T cell fraction (not recorded which). These receptors all come from a male donor with ankylosing spondylitis or in good health (not recorded which). Each CDR3 is given with its conserved first and last residue. The D gene is left open where the match is weak. Some rows mark clone size as missing; the rest say once, few, many or name a class of expanded clone.

size,length,V,J,D,DNA,CDR3
few,18,TRBV11-1,TRBJ2-1,TRBD2,TGTGCCAGCAGCTTACCCTTGGGACTAGCGGGACCCTCCGCGGAGCAGTTCTTC,CASSLPLGLAGPSAEQFF
many,14,TRBV20-1,TRBJ2-1,.,TGCAGTGCTAGAGGGCTAGTCCTTTGGGGTGAGCAGTTCTTC,CSARGLVLWGEQFF
many,14,TRBV29-1,TRBJ1-5,TRBD1,TGCAGCGTTGAGACAGGGAACGGCAATCAGCCCCAGCATTTT,CSVETGNGNQPQHF
many,17,TRBV5-6,TRBJ2-5,.,TGTGCCAGCAGCTTGGCAATTACTGAACAGCTACAAGAGACCCAGTACTTC,CASSLAITEQLQETQYF
many,15,TRBV12-3/TRBV12-4,TRBJ2-3,TRBD2,TGTGCCAGCACCTCCCTAGCGGGTCCAGGAGATACGCAGTATTTT,CASTSLAGPGDTQYF
few,15,TRBV14,TRBJ2-7,TRBD2,TGTGCCAGCAGCGCCGGGACTAGCGGCTTAGGAGAGCAGTACTTC,CASSAGTSGLGEQYF
many,13,TRBV6-6,TRBJ2-7,TRBD2,TGTGCCCTCGGACCGGGAGGGGTCCACGAGCAGTACTTC,CALGPGGVHEQYF
many,14,TRBV6-1,TRBJ2-7,.,TGTGCCAGTCTGAGGGCGGAGGGGGCAGGTGAGCAGTACTTC,CASLRAEGAGEQYF
many,14,TRBV27,TRBJ2-1,.,TGTGCCAGCAGTTTCCGGGCGTCCCACAATGAGCAGTTCTTC,CASSFRASHNEQFF
many,14,TRBV20-1,TRBJ1-1,.,TGCAGTGCTAGAGTTGCCGTCTTGAACACTGAAGCTTTCTTT,CSARVAVLNTEAFF
many,14,TRBV5-1,TRBJ2-1,.,TGCGCCAGCAGCTTGGAACTGCCCTACAATGAGCAGTTCTTC,CASSLELPYNEQFF
many,16,TRBV19,TRBJ2-3,TRBD1,TGTGCCAGTAGTCTTCAGGGGGTCCCGAATCTAGATACGCAGTATTTT,CASSLQGVPNLDTQYF
many,17,TRBV18,TRBJ2-5,.,TGTGCCAGCTCACTCACCCGCGACGAGGTGGGGGGAGAGACCCAGTACTTC,CASSLTRDEVGGETQYF
many,13,TRBV11-2,TRBJ1-1,.,TGTGCCAGCAGCTTGCCGGTGAACACTGAAGCTTTCTTT,CASSLPVNTEAFF
many,13,TRBV5-1,TRBJ1-4,.,TGCGCCAGCAGCTTGCCCTCTAATGAAAAACTGTTTTTT,CASSLPSNEKLFF
many,15,TRBV6-5,TRBJ1-1,.,TGTGCCAGCAGTTACACTAGGACGGGGGGCACTGAAGCTTTCTTT,CASSYTRTGGTEAFF
many,13,TRBV6-2/TRBV6-3,TRBJ1-1,.,TGTGCCAGCAGTTATTTGGGAAGCACTGAAGCTTTCTTT,CASSYLGSTEAFF
many,13,TRBV6-2/TRBV6-3,TRBJ2-7,.,TGTGCCACAAAGCCCGGACTACGCTACGAGCAGTACTTC,CATKPGLRYEQYF
.,17,TRBV6-2/TRBV6-3,TRBJ2-1,.,TGTGCCAGCAGTTACGCGGCTCCCCCCCCCCTTAACAATGAGCAGTTCTTC,CASSYAAPPPLNNEQFF
many,15,TRBV7-2,TRBJ2-7,.,TGTGCCAGCAGCTTTGACAGTAAACCCTCCTACGAGCAGTACTTC,CASSFDSKPSYEQYF
.,16,TRBV2,TRBJ2-4,.,TGTGCCAGCACCTGGTCGGCAGAAGTAGCCAAAAACATTCAGTACTTC,CASTWSAEVAKNIQYF
many,13,TRBV29-1,TRBJ2-5,TRBD1,TGCAGCGTTGAGTCTGACAGGGGAGAGACCCAGTACTTC,CSVESDRGETQYF
many,14,TRBV6-5,TRBJ2-7,.,TGTGCCAGCAGTTACCGGGACGGGTCCTACGAGCAGTACTTC,CASSYRDGSYEQYF
few,17,TRBV5-1,TRBJ2-3,.,TGCGCCAGCAGCTTGATTCTCGGGGGCACTAGCACAGATACGCAGTATTTT,CASSLILGGTSTDTQYF
many,13,TRBV10-3,TRBJ1-1,TRBD1,TGTGCCATCAGGGGGACAGGGAACACTGAAGCTTTCTTT,CAIRGTGNTEAFF
many,14,TRBV12-3/TRBV12-4,TRBJ2-2,TRBD2,TGTGCCAGCAGTTTTGGAGGCGGGGGCGGGGAGCTGTTTTTT,CASSFGGGGGELFF
many,15,TRBV3-1,TRBJ2-1,.,TGTGCCAGCAGCCAAGATAATCTACGCCTAGGGGAGCAGTTCTTC,CASSQDNLRLGEQFF
many,12,TRBV10-3,TRBJ2-7,.,TGTGCCATCTCCGCAGGGTCCTACGAGCAGTACTTC,CAISAGSYEQYF
few,15,TRBV7-9,TRBJ1-5,TRBD1,TGTGCCAGCAGCTTAGGACAGGGAAGAGAACAGCCCCAGCATTTT,CASSLGQGREQPQHF
.,13,TRBV19,TRBJ2-5,TRBD1,TGTGCCAGTAGTCGGGGACAGGGGGAGACCCAGTACTTC,CASSRGQGETQYF
many,18,TRBV5-1,TRBJ2-3,TRBD2,TGCGCCAGCAGCTTGGGGACTAGCGGACGAGTAGGCACAGATACGCAGTATTTT,CASSLGTSGRVGTDTQYF
many,14,TRBV7-9,TRBJ2-1,.,TGTGCCAGCAGCTTAGCGAGGGCGGGAAATGAGCAGTTCTTC,CASSLARAGNEQFF
many,10,TRBV7-9,TRBJ2-1,.,TGTGCCAGCAGCTTAGATGAGCAGTTCTTC,CASSLDEQFF
many,14,TRBV20-1,TRBJ2-2,.,TGCAGTGCTAGCGGGGTTTCCCCCACCGGGGAGCTGTTTTTT,CSASGVSPTGELFF
many,15,TRBV5-5,TRBJ2-7,TRBD2,TGTGCCAGCAGCTCCGCCGGGGGGAGAGGCTACGAGCAGTACTTC,CASSSAGGRGYEQYF
many,12,TRBV29-1,TRBJ1-2,.,TGCAGTGGATCTGACAGAAGCTATGGCTACACCTTC,CSGSDRSYGYTF
many,15,TRBV12-3/TRBV12-4,TRBJ2-7,TRBD1,TGTGCCAGCAGTCCGGGACAGCTCGAGACCTACGAGCAGTACTTC,CASSPGQLETYEQYF
.,12,TRBV11-3,TRBJ2-7,.,TGTGCCAGCAGCCATTACGTCCACGAGCAGTACTTC,CASSHYVHEQYF
many,15,TRBV12-3/TRBV12-4,TRBJ2-3,.,TGTGCCAGCAGTGGGACGTCGGGGGGCACAGATACGCAGTATTTT,CASSGTSGGTDTQYF
.,11,TRBV7-9,TRBJ2-7,TRBD1,TGTGCCAGCAGCTTAGCGGGACAGGGGTACTTC,CASSLAGQGYF
many,14,TRBV30,TRBJ2-5,TRBD2,TGTGCCTGGAGAGCGGGACTAGGTGGGGAGACCCAGTACTTC,CAWRAGLGGETQYF
many,13,TRBV20-1,TRBJ2-5,TRBD2,TGCAGTGCTAGGAGGACTAGCCAAGAGACCCAGTACTTC,CSARRTSQETQYF
few,14,TRBV29-1,TRBJ2-7,TRBD1,TGCAGCGTTGTAGAACAGGGGTACTCCTACGAGCAGTACTTC,CSVVEQGYSYEQYF
once,14,TRBV5-1,TRBJ2-2,.,TGCGCCAGCACTCAGACTAGTCGGAGCGGGGAGCTGTTTTTT,CASTQTSRSGELFF
.,16,TRBV11-3,TRBJ2-1,TRBD2,TGTGCCAGCAGCTTAGACCCACCCCGGGGGGACAATGAGCAGTTCTTC,CASSLDPPRGDNEQFF
many,15,TRBV20-1,TRBJ2-3,TRBD2,TGCAGTGCTAGCCCCGGTCTAGCGGCCACAGATACGCAGTATTTT,CSASPGLAATDTQYF
few,15,TRBV4-1,TRBJ2-2,.,TGCGCCAGCAGCCAAGATCCTAATCTCACCGGGGAGCTGTTTTTT,CASSQDPNLTGELFF
many,13,TRBV11-3,TRBJ2-3,.,TGTGCCAGCAGCTTAGGCTTATCAGATACGCAGTATTTT,CASSLGLSDTQYF
.,18,TRBV30,TRBJ1-5,TRBD1,TGTGCCTGGAGTGTCTCTCGACAGGGGTTTTATAGCAATCAGCCCCAGCATTTT,CAWSVSRQGFYSNQPQHF
few,18,TRBV11-1,TRBJ1-6,.,TGTGCCAGCAGCTTGGACTCGACAGTCAGCTCCTATAATTCACCCCTCCACTTT,CASSLDSTVSSYNSPLHF
.,13,TRBV14,TRBJ2-7,.,TGTGCCAAAACGGGGACGGTCCCGATCGAGCAGTACTTC,CAKTGTVPIEQYF
few,16,TRBV29-1,TRBJ2-3,TRBD1,TGCAGCGCCAAAGTAACGACAGGGAGAGTAGGCGATACGCAGTATTTT,CSAKVTTGRVGDTQYF
many,14,TRBV2,TRBJ2-7,TRBD2,TGTGCCAGCAGTGGGACTAGCGGGGGCTACGAGCAGTACTTC,CASSGTSGGYEQYF